These 13 T cell receptor beta chains originate from one sample sequenced in a study of blood T cell repertoires in COVID-19. Measured with immunoSEQ multiplex PCR; TCRdb has only the in-frame clones, and not every one. The repertoire consists of about 200,000 clones, with about 77% occurring once and the leading ten covering 2.8%. Sequencing used peripheral blood. These receptors came from a woman aged 80 or older with active or convalescent COVID-19.

The chain carries TRBV5-6 and TRBJ1-1; D uncertain. Trimming took off 0 bases at V and 1 base at J, with 10 bases between the two ends. This CDR3 is built from 15 residues. From germline, CDR1 is SGHDT and CDR2 YYEEEE. The CDR3 reads CASSLGRQENTEAFF. The CDR3 DNA reads TGTGCCAGCAGCTTGGGGCGTCAGGAGAACACTGAAGCTTTCTTT.

This chain links TRBV7-9 with TRBJ1-4; a possible D gene is TRBD1 (6 bases). Germline values: CDR1 SEHNR, CDR2 FQNEAQ (reference sequence). Trimming stripped 7 bases from V and 2 bases from J, with 20 bases between. The CDR3 extends over 17 amino acids. For the CDR3, the DNA is TGTGCCAGCACCCGAGGGGGGGCTTTGCGGACTAATGAAAAACTGTTTTTT. Amino acid sequence: CASTRGGALRTNEKLFF.

The chain carries TRBV4-3 and TRBJ1-1, with 7 bases lining up with TRBD1. J lost 4 bases, V lost 4 bases, and 15 bases had no gene match. Per germline, CDR1 LGHNA and CDR2 YSLEER. The CDR3 has 17 residues. CDR3 nucleotide sequence: TGCGCCAGCAGCCCGTCCGACAGGGTGGCATTTTCCACTGAAGCTTTCTTT. Amino acids: CASSPSDRVAFSTEAFF.

The chain recombines TRBV9 with TRBJ2-5, with 9 bases aligning to TRBD2. Looked up from germline, CDR1 is SGDLS and CDR2 is YYNGEE. The CDR3 has 17 residues. V shed 0 bases and J 4 bases; nucleotides not matched to a gene: 10. Written as DNA, the CDR3 is TGTGCCAGCAGCGTAGGCAGCGGGGGGAGGTATCGAGAGACCCAGTACTTC. Its protein is CASSVGSGGRYRETQYF.

This clone was observed a few times. The chain has TRBV19 and TRBJ1-1, with TRBD1 matching over 10 bases. The V segment lost 7 bases and the J segment 11 bases; nucleotides outside the gene matches: 13. This CDR3 region has 14 residues. Germline V CDR1 and CDR2: LNHDA, SQIVND (reference sequence). CDR3 coding DNA: TGTGCCAGTAACGCTTTGACAGGGGGCGCGTCGGCTTTCTTT. It codes for CASNALTGGASAFF.

There are a few counts of this clone. The rearrangement joins TRBV18 to TRBJ1-2, with D hard to call. V was shortened by 2 bases and J by 4 bases, with 14 bases between the two germline ends. This CDR3 region has 15 residues. Germline assignment: CDR1 KGHSH and CDR2 LQKENI. As DNA, the CDR3 is TGTGCCAGCTCACCATCACGGGGATGGGGCTATGGCTACACCTTC. Translation gives CASSPSRGWGYGYTF.

This clone has just a few counts. The J gene is TRBJ1-1, the V gene TRBV5-4; D unresolved. CDR3 length: 15 residues. The germline gives CDR1 SGHNT, CDR2 YYREEE (reference sequence). Trimming stripped 4 bases from V and 0 bases from J, with 13 bases between. This chain's CDR3 is CASSPDPDMNTEAFF. The CDR3 DNA follows: TGTGCCAGCAGCCCCGACCCCGACATGAACACTGAAGCTTTCTTT. The entire variable domain, with the rest obtained from reference TRBV5-4 and TRBJ1-1, is as follows: ETGVTQSPTHLIKTRGQQVTLRCSSQSGHNTVSWYQQALGQGPQFIFQYYREEENGRGNFPPRFSGLQFPNYSSELNVNALELDDSALYLCASSPDPDMNTEAFFGQGTRLTVV.

The genes are TRBV4-1 and TRBJ2-7, with 8 bases fitting TRBD2. This CDR3 spans 20 amino acids. Germline V gene sequence: CDR1 MGHRA, CDR2 YSYEKL. J lost 5 bases, V lost 1 base, and 22 bases had no gene match. The CDR3 DNA is TGCGCCAGCAGCCAAGTTAGACCCGCTACTCCGGGACTAGTGATCGACGAGCAGTACTTC. Encoded protein: CASSQVRPATPGLVIDEQYF.

The chain carries TRBV3-1 (or the pseudogene TRBV3-2) and TRBJ1-1; D perhaps matches TRBD1 (5 bases). Trimming removed 2 bases from V and 1 base from J, with 11 bases in between. The CDR3 consists of 15 residues. Per the germline V gene, CDR1 is LGHDT and CDR2 is YNNKEL (reference sequence). CDR3 coding DNA: TGTGCCAGCAGCCAAAACGGGGGAGGGAACACTGAAGCTTTCTTT. This codes for CASSQNGGGNTEAFF.

This clone was found many times. This sequence joins TRBV19 and TRBJ1-2; 7 bases line up with TRBD1. The CDR3 is 13 amino acids. The germline V gene has CDR1 LNHDA and CDR2 SQIVND (reference sequence). V dropped 5 bases and J dropped 8; count of bases not matched to a gene: 8. The CDR3 region is CASSRRGRWGYTF. The CDR3 DNA sequence: TGTGCCAGTAGTCGGAGGGGGCGATGGGGCTACACCTTC.

J is TRBJ1-4 and V is TRBV20-1; weak D call: TRBD1 (6 bases). This CDR3 spans 14 amino acids. V was shortened by 3 bases and J by 8 bases, with 16 bases between the two germline ends. In germline, CDR1 is DFQATT, CDR2 SNEGSKA (reference sequence). CDR3 residues: CSASRQGRGEKLFF. As DNA, the CDR3 is TGCAGTGCTAGTAGGCAGGGGCGCGGAGAAAAACTGTTTTTT.

The chain combines TRBV9 with TRBJ1-6, with TRBD1 matching over 8 bases. Germline trimming cut 0 bases from V and 10 bases from J; bases unmatched to any gene: 6. In germline, CDR1 is SGDLS, CDR2 YYNGEE. The CDR3 has 15 residues. The CDR3 here is CASSVGPGGVSPLHF. The CDR3 DNA follows: TGTGCCAGCAGCGTAGGTCCAGGGGGCGTCTCACCCCTCCACTTT.

The rearrangement links TRBV23-1 to TRBJ1-2; D remains unclear. TRBV23-1 is designated an ORF whose function remains uncertain. CDR3 size: 12 residues. Trimming pared 6 bases from V and 6 bases from J, leaving 11 bases between. This CDR3 is CASRAGWDGYTF. For the CDR3, the DNA is TGCGCCAGCAGAGCCGGGTGGGATGGCTACACCTTC.